These T cell receptor beta chains were read from a single sample in a study of T-cell reconstitution after alpha-beta-depleted transplantation in children. Via MiXCR, TCRdb re-called the PCR reads, giving one row per CDR3 protein. Seen here are about 610,000 distinct CDR3 sequences, under 12% observed once, and the top ten hold about 4%. Sequenced material: PBMCs from the stem cell graft donor, taken from the stem cell graft. Receptor source: a human donor who donated a stem cell graft to a child with acute myeloid leukemia. CDR3s include the opening cysteine and the closing phenylalanine or tryptophan. The order of the fields is CDR3 DNA, CDR3 protein, clone size, V gene, D gene, J gene. A D gene is named only where the DNA matches it firmly. Size is stated for part of the rows, as once, few or many counts, or as a class when the clone is expanded.

TGTGCCAGCAGCCTTAGAGTATACAATGAGCAGTTCTTC | CASSLRVYNEQFF | many | TRBV5-6 | . | TRBJ2-1
TGTGCCAGCAGCATTACTGACAGGGGAGCTAATGAAAAACTGTTTTTT | CASSITDRGANEKLFF | . | TRBV11-1 | TRBD1 | TRBJ1-4
TGCGCCAGCAGCCAGGATCCCCCTTCCCGGGACCAGTATTCACCCCTCCACTTT | CASSQDPPSRDQYSPLHF | . | TRBV4-1 | . | TRBJ1-6
TGTGCCAGCAGCTTAATGGGGGTGAGCGCCATTAGCTCCTACAATGAGCAGTTCTTC | CASSLMGVSAISSYNEQFF | . | TRBV7-3 | . | TRBJ2-1
TGTGCCAGCAGTCCCCCGGGACAGGGTAGCCAGACCCAGTACTTC | CASSPPGQGSQTQYF | . | TRBV28 | TRBD1 | TRBJ2-5
TGTGCCACCCTACCGGGACAGACATTCATTTTCTACGAGCAGTACTTC | CATLPGQTFIFYEQYF | many | TRBV10-3 | TRBD1 | TRBJ2-7
TGCAGTGCTAGTTCCTCCTACCTAAAGGACACCTTC | CSASSSYLKDTF | . | TRBV20-1 | . | TRBJ1-2
TGCAGCGTTGGAGGAGAGGCCCGGGACGGGGGCACTGAAGCTTTCTTT | CSVGGEARDGGTEAFF | . | TRBV29-1 | . | TRBJ1-1
TGTGCCAGCAGTTACGTGAAGAAGGGCTCTTCCAACTACGAGCAGTACTTC | CASSYVKKGSSNYEQYF | few | TRBV6-5 | . | TRBJ2-7
TGCGCCAGCAGTGATAGGACAGAGAGTCAGTCCCAGCATTTT | CASSDRTESQSQHF | . | TRBV10-2 | . | TRBJ1-5
TGCAGCGTTGTCGGGCATGGCTACACCTTC | CSVVGHGYTF | few | TRBV29-1 | . | TRBJ1-2
TGTGCCAGTAGTACTCAGTCTCTCGAGACCCAGTACTTC | CASSTQSLETQYF | . | TRBV19 | . | TRBJ2-5
TGCAGTGCTAGAGATCTATTAGGGAACGAGCAGTACTTC | CSARDLLGNEQYF | few | TRBV20-1 | . | TRBJ2-7
TGTGCCACCAGCAGAGATCCGACTAGTAAGGATGAGCAGTTCTTC | CATSRDPTSKDEQFF | . | TRBV15 | . | TRBJ2-1
TGTGCCAGCAGCCCGGCCGGGACAGGGGATTCACCCCTCCACTTT | CASSPAGTGDSPLHF | many | TRBV5-4 | TRBD1 | TRBJ1-6
TGTGCCAGCATGAACCGACCCTACGAGCAGTACTTC | CASMNRPYEQYF | few | TRBV6-1 | . | TRBJ2-7
TGCAGCGTTGTCCTAGAGGGTAGGGACAATGAGCAGTTCTTC | CSVVLEGRDNEQFF | few | TRBV29-1 | . | TRBJ2-1
TGCAGCGTTGCAATCGGGAATCAGCCCCAGCATTTT | CSVAIGNQPQHF | few | TRBV29-1 | . | TRBJ1-5
TGTGCCAGCAGGCCACCGGGACAGCGATACAATGAGCAGTTCTTC | CASRPPGQRYNEQFF | few | TRBV6-1 | TRBD1 | TRBJ2-1
TGTGCCAGCACAGCTAGCGGTACCTACAATGAGCAGTTCTTC | CASTASGTYNEQFF | medium-sized | TRBV12-3/TRBV12-4 | TRBD2 | TRBJ2-1
TGTGCCACTCGCTCAACAGCGGGAGGTAGGGGTGAGCAGTTCTTC | CATRSTAGGRGEQFF | . | TRBV27 | TRBD2 | TRBJ2-1
TGCAGTGCTAGCCGTTCTAGCGGGAGGGATGAGCAGTTCTTC | CSASRSSGRDEQFF | . | TRBV20-1 | TRBD2 | TRBJ2-1
TGTGCCAGCAGCCTCCGGGGGGGGAGGGCGGAGAATGAGCAGTTCTTC | CASSLRGGRAENEQFF | many | TRBV6-2/TRBV6-3 | TRBD2 | TRBJ2-1
TGTGCCAGCAGCGCGCAGGGGGCGCTTTCCACCGGGGAGCTGTTTTTT | CASSAQGALSTGELFF | few | TRBV7-3 | TRBD1 | TRBJ2-2
TGTGCCCTCCTCGGTCGTCTGCCGGGGAGCACTGAAGCTTTCTTT | CALLGRLPGSTEAFF | . | TRBV7-8 | . | TRBJ1-1
TGTGCCACCTTCTCGGGGGGGCGCTCCTACGAGCAGTACTTC | CATFSGGRSYEQYF | many | TRBV28 | TRBD2 | TRBJ2-7
TGTGCCACCAGCAGAGTTGGATACTCTAGAGGGGAATATGGCTACACCTTC | CATSRVGYSRGEYGYTF | few | TRBV15 | . | TRBJ1-2
TGTGCCAGCAGCGTAGTTGGGCAGGGGGGAATAAGGACCGGGGAGCTGTTTTTT | CASSVVGQGGIRTGELFF | . | TRBV9 | . | TRBJ2-2
TGTGCCAGCAGATCCCCGGGACGGCCTTACGAGCAGTACTTC | CASRSPGRPYEQYF | few | TRBV25-1 | . | TRBJ2-7
TGTGCCAGCAGGGGGGGTTTGGCTTACGAGCAGTACTTC | CASRGGLAYEQYF | few | TRBV27 | . | TRBJ2-7
TGTGCCAGCAGCCTCCGCGGAGGGCAAGAGACCCAGTACTTC | CASSLRGGQETQYF | . | TRBV5-1 | . | TRBJ2-5